These T cell receptor beta chains were read from a single sample in a study of blood T cell repertoires in COVID-19. Assay: immunoSEQ multiplex PCR; the TCRdb copy retains only in-frame clones and omits some. Of approximately 27,000 clones in the sample, just over 85% were seen once. Sequenced sample: peripheral blood. These receptor sequences come from a woman aged 45-59 years with active COVID-19. The CDR3 runs from the conserved cysteine through the conserved F or W. D genes are given only for firm matches. The listing skips clone size in some rows; elsewhere it reads once, few, many or a size class.

D gene | clone size | J gene | V gene | CDR3 DNA | CDR3 protein
TRBD2 | NA | TRBJ2-2 | TRBV15 | TGTGCCACCAGTCCTAGCGGGAGTTTTTACACCGGGGAGCTGTTTTTT | CATSPSGSFYTGELFF
TRBD1 | NA | TRBJ2-7 | TRBV2 | TGTGCCAGCAGTAGAGGGGGCTACTACGAGCAGTACTTC | CASSRGGYYEQYF
NA | NA | TRBJ2-5 | TRBV29-1 | TGCAGCGCAATACAACGGGGGAGAGAGACCCAGTACTTC | CSAIQRGRETQYF
TRBD1 | NA | TRBJ1-2 | TRBV4-1 | TGCGCCAGCACCTCGACAGGGGTTGGCTACACCTTC | CASTSTGVGYTF
TRBD1 | few | TRBJ2-7 | TRBV19 | TGTGCCAGTAGTGCACCGGGGACAGCCCTCTACGAGCAGTACTTC | CASSAPGTALYEQYF
TRBD1 | NA | TRBJ2-3 | TRBV11-2 | TGTGCCAGCAGCACAGGGACAGGGGGTAGTACAGATACGCAGTATTTT | CASSTGTGGSTDTQYF
NA | NA | TRBJ1-5 | TRBV6-5 | TGTGCCAGCAGAAGACAGCCCAATCAGCCCCAGCATTTT | CASRRQPNQPQHF
NA | NA | TRBJ2-2 | TRBV28 | TGTGCCAGCAGTTTAAGGTTTGGCAGGGCCGCGGCCGGGGAGCTGTTTTTT | CASSLRFGRAAAGELFF
TRBD2 | NA | TRBJ2-2 | TRBV10-3 | TGTGCCATCAGTATAACTAGCGCGAAGAACACCGGGGAGCTGTTTTTT | CAISITSAKNTGELFF
TRBD2 | NA | TRBJ2-5 | TRBV19 | TGTGCCAGTAGGACCGGGACTAGCGGGGACAGTGAGACCCAGTACTTC | CASRTGTSGDSETQYF
TRBD2 | few | TRBJ2-7 | TRBV5-8 | TGTGCCAGCAGCCGACTAGCGGGAGGCAACGAGCAGTACTTC | CASSRLAGGNEQYF
NA | NA | TRBJ2-5 | TRBV27 | TGTGCCAGCAGTTTAAGGGCGACGGGGGAGACCCAGTACTTC | CASSLRATGETQYF
NA | once | TRBJ2-1 | TRBV28 | TGTGCCAGCAGTCCGTGGGACTTCTACAATGAGCAGTTCTTC | CASSPWDFYNEQFF
NA | once | TRBJ2-7 | TRBV5-6 | TGTGCCAGCAGTCAGGGGTACTACGAGCAGTACTTC | CASSQGYYEQYF
TRBD2 | few | TRBJ2-1 | TRBV5-8 | TGTGCCAGCAGCGGGGGGGGAGCGGGCGAGCAGTTCTTC | CASSGGGAGEQFF
NA | NA | TRBJ2-3 | TRBV6-5 | TGTGCCAGCAGTTACTCGCCCGGGACAAGGACAGATACGCAGTATTTT | CASSYSPGTRTDTQYF
NA | NA | TRBJ1-5 | TRBV7-2 | TGTGCCAGCAGCTCCCTAGCTCGTCCCCAGCATTTC | CASSSLARPQHF
NA | NA | TRBJ2-1 | TRBV18 | TGTGCCAGCTCACCTACTTTACAGGATTCCTCCGCAGAGCAGTTCTTC | CASSPTLQDSSAEQFF
TRBD1 | NA | TRBJ2-7 | TRBV18 | TGTGCCAGCTCACAAGCCGGGACAGGGGGGTACGAGCAGTACTTC | CASSQAGTGGYEQYF
NA | NA | TRBJ1-2 | TRBV18 | TGTGCCAGCTCACCATCGGGGATTGGCTACACCTTC | CASSPSGIGYTF
NA | NA | TRBJ2-7 | TRBV5-4 | TGTGCCAGCAGCGCGGACAGTTACGAGCAGTACTTC | CASSADSYEQYF
NA | few | TRBJ2-5 | TRBV2 | TGTGCCAGCAGTGGACAGGCAGAGACCCAGTACTTC | CASSGQAETQYF
TRBD1 | NA | TRBJ1-1 | TRBV12-3/TRBV12-4 | TGTGCCAGCAGTACCCGGACAGGGGGCTGGGCTTTCTTT | CASSTRTGGWAFF
NA | NA | TRBJ1-3 | TRBV7-2 | TGTGCCAGCAGCTGGGAAATGGGGGGCTCTGGAAACACCATATATTTT | CASSWEMGGSGNTIYF
TRBD2 | NA | TRBJ2-1 | TRBV5-1 | TGCGCCAGCAGCTTGAATGGGGGGGTGCAGTTCTTC | CASSLNGGVQFF
TRBD1 | once | TRBJ1-2 | TRBV29-1 | TGCAGCGTTCCGAGACAGGGGGCCTATGGCTACACCTTC | CSVPRQGAYGYTF
NA | NA | TRBJ2-3 | TRBV4-2 | TGTGCCAGCAGCCAAGAATGGGGAGAGGAGACGCAGTATTTT | CASSQEWGEETQYF
NA | NA | TRBJ2-5 | TRBV9 | TGTGCCAGCAGCGTAGTGGGCCAGGGGGGGACCCAGTACTTC | CASSVVGQGGTQYF
NA | NA | TRBJ2-7 | TRBV4-2 | TGTGCCAGCAGCCAAGAGGGCTACTACGAGCAGTACTTC | CASSQEGYYEQYF
NA | NA | TRBJ2-5 | TRBV10-1 | TGCGCCAGCAGTGGACGGAGTCGGGAGACCCAGTACTTC | CASSGRSRETQYF
TRBD1 | NA | TRBJ2-1 | TRBV2 | TGTGCCAGCAGTGCGGGACAGTCCTACAATGAGCAGTTCTTC | CASSAGQSYNEQFF
TRBD1 | once | TRBJ1-4 | TRBV5-1 | TGCGCCAGCAGCTCGGGACAGCGGAATGAAAAACTGTTTTTT | CASSSGQRNEKLFF
NA | once | TRBJ2-7 | TRBV21-1 | TGTGCCAGCAACTCCCGGGACAATCGCTCCTACGAGCAGTACTTC | CASNSRDNRSYEQYF
NA | NA | TRBJ2-7 | TRBV3-1/TRBV3-2 | TGTGCCAGCAGCCAGGGCGCCCACGAGCAGTACTTC | CASSQGAHEQYF
TRBD2 | NA | TRBJ2-1 | TRBV19 | TGTGCCAGTAGGTCGGGACTAGCGGAAAAGGCTAATGAGCAGTTCTTC | CASRSGLAEKANEQFF
NA | NA | TRBJ1-2 | TRBV2 | TGTGCCAGCAGTGAGCAGGGTTTGGACTATGGCTACACCTTC | CASSEQGLDYGYTF
NA | NA | TRBJ2-7 | TRBV6-6 | TGTGCCAGAAAAACCGGGAACGAGCAGTACTTC | CARKTGNEQYF
NA | NA | TRBJ2-2 | TRBV28 | TGTGCCAGCAGGAAGGGGCCGAGCGCGATGAACACCGGGGAGCTGTTTTTT | CASRKGPSAMNTGELFF
NA | NA | TRBJ2-1 | TRBV10-3 | TGTGCCATCAGTGAGTCCGCAGGCACGGTTGGAAATGAGCAGTTCTTC | CAISESAGTVGNEQFF
NA | NA | TRBJ2-2 | TRBV28 | TGTGCCAGCAGTTTAACCAGTGCGAACACCGGGGAGCTGTTTTTT | CASSLTSANTGELFF
TRBD1 | few | TRBJ1-2 | TRBV2 | TGTGCCAGCAGTGAATCGACAGGGGTGGGCGGCTACACCTTC | CASSESTGVGGYTF
NA | NA | TRBJ1-2 | TRBV6-5 | TGTGCCAGCAGTCGGACAGAGAGCTATGGCTACACCTTC | CASSRTESYGYTF
TRBD1 | NA | TRBJ2-5 | TRBV25-1 | TGTGCCAGCTCGACAGGGGGCGGGGGGACCCAGTACTTC | CASSTGGGGTQYF
NA | NA | TRBJ1-2 | TRBV14 | TGTGCCAGCAGCCCGCGGCAGGGTCAAGGCTACACCTTC | CASSPRQGQGYTF
NA | NA | TRBJ2-5 | TRBV21-1 | TGTGCCAGCAGCAAAGAAGCCGAGGATTCACACGGCTGCCTCCAAGAGACCCAGTACTTC | CASSKEAEDSHGCLQETQYF
TRBD2 | NA | TRBJ2-1 | TRBV5-5 | TGTGCCAGCAGCTTGGATAGCGGGAGCTACAATGAGCAGTTCTTC | CASSLDSGSYNEQFF
NA | NA | TRBJ2-1 | TRBV11-2 | TGTGCCAGCAGTATACAGGGTAGCTCTGAGCAGTTCTTC | CASSIQGSSEQFF
TRBD1 | NA | TRBJ2-3 | TRBV19 | TGTGCCAGTAGTACAAGACAGGGGCACACAGATACGCAGTATTTT | CASSTRQGHTDTQYF
TRBD2 | NA | TRBJ2-2 | TRBV27 | TGTGCCAGCAGTTTACGGGGGGATGGGACCGGGGAGCTGTTTTTT | CASSLRGDGTGELFF
NA | NA | TRBJ2-1 | TRBV5-1 | TGCGCCAGCAGCCAAAACAGGAGGGGTGAGCAGTTCTTC | CASSQNRRGEQFF
TRBD2 | NA | TRBJ2-3 | TRBV5-6 | TGTGCCAGCAGCTTGGCAGGGACTAGCGCCAAAACAGATACGCAGTATTTT | CASSLAGTSAKTDTQYF
TRBD1 | NA | TRBJ2-7 | TRBV20-1 | TGCAGTGCTAGTAGGACAGGGAATAACTACGAGCAGTACTTC | CSASRTGNNYEQYF
TRBD2 | NA | TRBJ2-1 | TRBV13 | TGTGCCAGCAGCTTCCTAGCGGGAGGACCCTACAATGAGCAGTTCTTC | CASSFLAGGPYNEQFF
NA | NA | TRBJ1-4 | TRBV3-1/TRBV3-2 | TGTGCCAGCAGCCAAGATTGGGGGCGCGACCCTGAAAAACTGTTTTTT | CASSQDWGRDPEKLFF
TRBD2 | NA | TRBJ2-3 | TRBV5-1 | TGCGCCAGCAGCCTCGGACTAGCGGGAGCTAAAGATACGCAGTATTTT | CASSLGLAGAKDTQYF
NA | NA | TRBJ1-5 | TRBV28 | TGTGCCAGCGTTGGGGGCGGGCCCCTAGGACAGCCCCAGCATTTT | CASVGGGPLGQPQHF
TRBD1 | NA | TRBJ1-6 | TRBV5-6 | TGTGCCAGCAGCTTGGGCGGACAGGGTCATTCACCCCTCCACTTT | CASSLGGQGHSPLHF
NA | NA | TRBJ1-1 | TRBV7-2 | TGTGCCAGCAGCAAATACGGGAACACTGAAGCTTTCTTT | CASSKYGNTEAFF
TRBD2 | NA | TRBJ2-7 | TRBV11-2 | TGTGCCAGCAGCCAATACACTCCGGGGGGGACCTACTCCTACGAGCAGTACTTC | CASSQYTPGGTYSYEQYF